This is a list of T cell receptor beta chains from one sample in a study of T cells after yellow fever vaccination. Each CDR3 protein gets one entry after TCRdb re-called the 5' RACE reads with MiXCR. The table lists around 120,000 distinct CDR3 sequences, approximately 7.1% of them singletons, with 2.7% in the top ten. This specimen was CD4+ T cells sorted from PBMCs, taken more than 40 days after the first yellow fever vaccination. The receptors stem from a man between 18 and 35 years old who received the YFV17D yellow fever vaccine. CDR3s include the opening cysteine and the closing phenylalanine or tryptophan. The order of the fields is clone size, V gene, J gene, D gene, CDR3 protein, CDR3 DNA. A D gene is named only where the DNA matches it firmly. The size field is filled for only some rows; it gives once, few, many or a size class.

abundance: many
v_gene: TRBV11-2
j_gene: TRBJ2-4
d_gene: NA
CDR3aa: CASSLETIAKNIQYF
CDR3nt: TGTGCCAGCAGCTTAGAAACCATAGCCAAAAACATTCAGTACTTC

abundance: many
v_gene: TRBV27
j_gene: TRBJ2-3
d_gene: NA
CDR3aa: CASSLSKEADTQYF
CDR3nt: TGTGCCAGCAGTTTATCGAAGGAAGCAGATACGCAGTATTTT

abundance: many
v_gene: TRBV11-3
j_gene: TRBJ2-1
d_gene: NA
CDR3aa: CASIQGVSSYNEQFF
CDR3nt: TGTGCCAGCATTCAAGGGGTCAGCTCCTACAATGAGCAGTTCTTC

abundance: many
v_gene: TRBV6-2/TRBV6-3
j_gene: TRBJ1-5
d_gene: NA
CDR3aa: CASTSRGSNQPQHF
CDR3nt: TGTGCCAGCACCTCTCGCGGTAGCAATCAGCCCCAGCATTTT

abundance: few
v_gene: TRBV7-2
j_gene: TRBJ1-2
d_gene: TRBD1
CDR3aa: CASSATGGTGYTF
CDR3nt: TGTGCCAGCAGCGCTACAGGGGGCACAGGCTACACCTTC

abundance: many
v_gene: TRBV7-2
j_gene: TRBJ1-1
d_gene: TRBD1
CDR3aa: CASNYRGLGTEAFF
CDR3nt: TGTGCCAGCAACTACAGGGGCCTGGGCACTGAAGCTTTCTTT

abundance: many
v_gene: TRBV4-3
j_gene: TRBJ2-7
d_gene: NA
CDR3aa: CASSQQGSYEQYF
CDR3nt: TGCGCCAGCAGCCAACAGGGATCCTACGAGCAGTACTTC

abundance: many
v_gene: TRBV5-5
j_gene: TRBJ1-2
d_gene: NA
CDR3aa: CASNRITNRESGYTF
CDR3nt: TGTGCCAGCAACCGAATTACAAACCGCGAATCGGGCTACACCTTC

abundance: many
v_gene: TRBV29-1
j_gene: TRBJ1-2
d_gene: NA
CDR3aa: CSVARTATYGYTF
CDR3nt: TGCAGCGTTGCGAGGACAGCAACCTATGGCTACACCTTC

abundance: many
v_gene: TRBV24-1
j_gene: TRBJ2-3
d_gene: NA
CDR3aa: CATSVPGAYTDTQYF
CDR3nt: NA

abundance: many
v_gene: TRBV7-2
j_gene: TRBJ1-2
d_gene: NA
CDR3aa: CASSRDRNNYGYTF
CDR3nt: TGTGCCAGCAGCCGAGACAGGAACAACTATGGCTACACCTTC

abundance: many
v_gene: TRBV18
j_gene: TRBJ2-3
d_gene: NA
CDR3aa: CASQYSTDTQYF
CDR3nt: TGTGCCAGTCAATACAGCACAGATACGCAGTATTTT

abundance: many
v_gene: TRBV5-1
j_gene: TRBJ2-7
d_gene: TRBD2
CDR3aa: CASRGSLAGRTYEQYF
CDR3nt: TGCGCCAGCAGAGGGAGCCTAGCGGGGAGGACCTACGAGCAGTACTTC

abundance: many
v_gene: TRBV2
j_gene: TRBJ2-5
d_gene: NA
CDR3aa: CASSGTQYF
CDR3nt: TGTGCCAGCAGTGGGACCCAGTACTTC

abundance: many
v_gene: TRBV12-3/TRBV12-4
j_gene: TRBJ2-7
d_gene: NA
CDR3aa: CASSFTGSSYEQYF
CDR3nt: TGTGCCAGCAGTTTCACAGGGAGCTCCTACGAGCAGTACTTC

abundance: many
v_gene: TRBV6-2/TRBV6-3
j_gene: TRBJ2-7
d_gene: NA
CDR3aa: CASSFRVEGEQYF
CDR3nt: TGTGCCAGCAGTTTTCGCGTAGAAGGCGAGCAGTACTTC

abundance: many
v_gene: TRBV6-5
j_gene: TRBJ2-2
d_gene: TRBD2
CDR3aa: CASKTGGAGTGELFF
CDR3nt: TGTGCCAGCAAAACGGGGGGGGCAGGTACCGGGGAGCTGTTTTTT

abundance: many
v_gene: TRBV20-1
j_gene: TRBJ2-5
d_gene: NA
CDR3aa: CSARFPIQETQYF
CDR3nt: TGCAGTGCTAGATTCCCGATTCAAGAGACCCAGTACTTC

abundance: many
v_gene: TRBV20-1
j_gene: TRBJ1-2
d_gene: TRBD1
CDR3aa: CSARDDARGLYGYTF
CDR3nt: TGCAGTGCTAGAGATGACGCCAGGGGGCTCTATGGCTACACCTTC

abundance: many
v_gene: TRBV6-5
j_gene: TRBJ1-6
d_gene: NA
CDR3aa: CASSYLAGDSPLHF
CDR3nt: TGTGCCAGCAGTTACCTCGCGGGAGATTCACCCCTCCACTTT

abundance: many
v_gene: TRBV5-1
j_gene: TRBJ2-3
d_gene: NA
CDR3aa: CASSLEGQTSTDTQYF
CDR3nt: TGCGCCAGCAGCTTGGAGGGACAAACTAGCACAGATACGCAGTATTTT

abundance: many
v_gene: TRBV15
j_gene: TRBJ1-5
d_gene: TRBD1
CDR3aa: CATSKTGTGNQPQHF
CDR3nt: TGTGCCACCAGCAAAACCGGGACAGGTAATCAGCCCCAGCATTTT

abundance: many
v_gene: TRBV2
j_gene: TRBJ1-4
d_gene: TRBD1
CDR3aa: CASSNNRGSNEKLFF
CDR3nt: TGTGCCAGCAGCAACAACAGGGGTAGTAATGAAAAACTGTTTTTT

abundance: many
v_gene: TRBV2
j_gene: TRBJ2-5
d_gene: NA
CDR3aa: CASLLGGQGETQYF
CDR3nt: TGTGCCAGCCTTCTGGGGGGTCAAGGGGAGACCCAGTACTTC

abundance: many
v_gene: TRBV29-1
j_gene: TRBJ1-1
d_gene: TRBD1
CDR3aa: CSVNRGSEAFF
CDR3nt: TGCAGCGTTAACAGGGGGTCTGAAGCTTTCTTT

abundance: few
v_gene: TRBV5-4
j_gene: TRBJ1-1
d_gene: NA
CDR3aa: CASSLAQGRDTEAFF
CDR3nt: TGTGCCAGCAGCTTGGCCCAGGGACGAGATACTGAAGCTTTCTTT

abundance: many
v_gene: TRBV6-5
j_gene: TRBJ2-3
d_gene: TRBD2
CDR3aa: CASSYSIPTSGGLTDTQYF
CDR3nt: TGTGCCAGCAGTTACTCGATCCCCACTAGCGGGGGCCTCACAGATACGCAGTATTTT

abundance: many
v_gene: TRBV18
j_gene: TRBJ2-1
d_gene: TRBD2
CDR3aa: CASSSASGGSYNEQFF
CDR3nt: TGTGCCAGCTCATCCGCGAGCGGGGGCTCCTACAATGAGCAGTTCTTC

abundance: few
v_gene: TRBV19
j_gene: TRBJ1-2
d_gene: TRBD1
CDR3aa: CASSMPGQGAANYGYTF
CDR3nt: TGTGCCAGTAGTATGCCGGGACAGGGGGCTGCTAACTATGGCTACACCTTC

abundance: many
v_gene: TRBV7-6
j_gene: TRBJ2-2
d_gene: TRBD1
CDR3aa: CASRPISGTGASGELFF
CDR3nt: TGTGCCAGCAGGCCGATCTCCGGGACAGGGGCTTCCGGGGAGCTGTTTTTT

abundance: many
v_gene: TRBV9
j_gene: TRBJ2-1
d_gene: TRBD2
CDR3aa: CASRDSGSSYNEQFF
CDR3nt: TGTGCCAGCAGGGATAGCGGGAGCTCCTACAATGAGCAGTTCTTC

abundance: many
v_gene: TRBV3-1
j_gene: TRBJ1-3
d_gene: NA
CDR3aa: CASSQRSGNTIYF
CDR3nt: TGTGCCAGCAGCCAGCGGTCTGGAAACACCATATATTTT

abundance: many
v_gene: TRBV9
j_gene: TRBJ2-2
d_gene: NA
CDR3aa: CASSVDVGAPGELFF
CDR3nt: TGTGCCAGCAGCGTAGACGTGGGGGCCCCCGGGGAGCTGTTTTTT

abundance: many
v_gene: TRBV5-1
j_gene: TRBJ2-5
d_gene: NA
CDR3aa: CASSRAYSWESQYF
CDR3nt: TGCGCCAGCAGCAGGGCCTATTCATGGGAGTCCCAGTACTTC

abundance: many
v_gene: TRBV29-1
j_gene: TRBJ1-2
d_gene: TRBD1
CDR3aa: CSVAQGANYGYTF
CDR3nt: TGCAGCGTGGCCCAGGGGGCTAACTATGGCTACACCTTC

abundance: few
v_gene: TRBV10-3
j_gene: TRBJ2-2
d_gene: NA
CDR3aa: CAISPSVVGGTGELFF
CDR3nt: TGTGCCATCAGCCCCTCAGTCGTGGGAGGCACCGGGGAGCTGTTTTTT

abundance: many
v_gene: TRBV4-3
j_gene: TRBJ2-5
d_gene: NA
CDR3aa: CASSQEVFQTQYF
CDR3nt: TGCGCCAGCAGCCAAGAGGTATTCCAGACCCAGTACTTC

abundance: NA
v_gene: TRBV4-2
j_gene: TRBJ2-3
d_gene: NA
CDR3aa: CASSQVGQPLGDTQYF
CDR3nt: TGTGCCAGCAGCCAAGTGGGGCAACCCCTGGGAGATACGCAGTATTTT

abundance: few
v_gene: TRBV5-4
j_gene: TRBJ2-7
d_gene: NA
CDR3aa: CASSTTGTGLYEQYF
CDR3nt: TGTGCCAGCAGCACCACCGGGACGGGCCTTTACGAGCAGTACTTC

abundance: many
v_gene: TRBV4-3
j_gene: TRBJ1-6
d_gene: NA
CDR3aa: CASSQDPVPPESSYNSPLHF
CDR3nt: TGCGCCAGCAGCCAAGACCCGGTACCCCCGGAAAGCTCCTATAATTCACCCCTCCACTTT

abundance: many
v_gene: TRBV28
j_gene: TRBJ2-1
d_gene: TRBD1
CDR3aa: CASSPTGYTYNEQFF
CDR3nt: TGTGCCAGCAGCCCGACAGGGTACACCTACAATGAGCAGTTCTTC

abundance: many
v_gene: TRBV7-2
j_gene: TRBJ1-3
d_gene: NA
CDR3aa: CASSTETGRTNTIYF
CDR3nt: TGTGCCAGCAGCACAGAAACAGGGAGGACAAACACCATATATTTT

abundance: many
v_gene: TRBV27
j_gene: TRBJ2-5
d_gene: NA
CDR3aa: CASSSGGRPPRETQYF
CDR3nt: TGTGCCAGCAGTTCAGGGGGGAGGCCTCCAAGGGAGACCCAGTACTTC

abundance: many
v_gene: TRBV5-1
j_gene: TRBJ2-5
d_gene: NA
CDR3aa: CASTKQNSEETQYF
CDR3nt: TGCGCCAGCACCAAACAGAACTCTGAGGAGACCCAGTACTTC

abundance: many
v_gene: TRBV5-1
j_gene: TRBJ2-3
d_gene: TRBD2
CDR3aa: CASSLESGARGWTDTQYF
CDR3nt: TGCGCCAGCAGCTTGGAGAGCGGGGCTAGAGGGTGGACGGATACGCAGTATTTT

abundance: many
v_gene: TRBV12-3/TRBV12-4
j_gene: TRBJ2-7
d_gene: NA
CDR3aa: CASSTQVTSHEQYF
CDR3nt: TGTGCCAGCAGTACACAGGTTACCTCCCACGAGCAGTACTTC

abundance: many
v_gene: TRBV5-1
j_gene: TRBJ2-5
d_gene: NA
CDR3aa: CASSPLNKETQYF
CDR3nt: TGCGCCAGCAGCCCCCTGAACAAAGAGACCCAGTACTTC

abundance: many
v_gene: TRBV18
j_gene: TRBJ2-3
d_gene: TRBD2
CDR3aa: CASSPLAGVSTDTQYF
CDR3nt: TGTGCCAGCTCACCACTAGCGGGGGTGAGCACAGATACGCAGTATTTT

abundance: many
v_gene: TRBV4-1
j_gene: TRBJ2-5
d_gene: TRBD2
CDR3aa: CASSQPTRGAKETQYF
CDR3nt: TGCGCCAGCAGCCAACCAACGCGGGGGGCAAAAGAGACCCAGTACTTC

abundance: many
v_gene: TRBV7-9
j_gene: TRBJ2-5
d_gene: TRBD2
CDR3aa: CASSPGGQETQYF
CDR3nt: TGTGCCAGCAGCCCCGGGGGGCAAGAGACCCAGTACTTC

abundance: NA
v_gene: TRBV5-1
j_gene: TRBJ1-4
d_gene: NA
CDR3aa: CARSPGGSSTNEKLFF
CDR3nt: TGCGCCAGAAGCCCCGGAGGGTCTTCGACTAATGAAAAACTGTTTTTT

abundance: many
v_gene: TRBV30
j_gene: TRBJ2-7
d_gene: NA
CDR3aa: CACHRDGSYEQYF
CDR3nt: TGTGCCTGTCACCGGGACGGATCCTACGAGCAGTACTTC

abundance: NA
v_gene: TRBV29-1
j_gene: TRBJ1-1
d_gene: TRBD1
CDR3aa: CSVGTRTGAGFF
CDR3nt: TGCAGCGTTGGGACACGGACAGGGGCGGGTTTCTTT

abundance: many
v_gene: TRBV6-2/TRBV6-3
j_gene: TRBJ1-2
d_gene: TRBD1
CDR3aa: CASRAPGQEYGYTF
CDR3nt: TGTGCCAGCAGAGCCCCTGGACAGGAGTATGGCTACACCTTC

abundance: few
v_gene: TRBV7-2
j_gene: TRBJ2-5
d_gene: NA
CDR3aa: CASSTGGPYHETQYF
CDR3nt: TGTGCCAGCAGCACTGGCGGGCCGTACCACGAGACCCAGTACTTC

abundance: many
v_gene: TRBV5-1
j_gene: TRBJ2-1
d_gene: NA
CDR3aa: CASSFRPSEYNEQFF
CDR3nt: TGCGCCAGCAGCTTTCGGCCTAGCGAGTACAATGAGCAGTTCTTC

abundance: many
v_gene: TRBV6-5
j_gene: TRBJ1-2
d_gene: NA
CDR3aa: CASSPRDNYGYTF
CDR3nt: TGTGCCAGCAGTCCCAGGGACAACTATGGCTACACCTTC